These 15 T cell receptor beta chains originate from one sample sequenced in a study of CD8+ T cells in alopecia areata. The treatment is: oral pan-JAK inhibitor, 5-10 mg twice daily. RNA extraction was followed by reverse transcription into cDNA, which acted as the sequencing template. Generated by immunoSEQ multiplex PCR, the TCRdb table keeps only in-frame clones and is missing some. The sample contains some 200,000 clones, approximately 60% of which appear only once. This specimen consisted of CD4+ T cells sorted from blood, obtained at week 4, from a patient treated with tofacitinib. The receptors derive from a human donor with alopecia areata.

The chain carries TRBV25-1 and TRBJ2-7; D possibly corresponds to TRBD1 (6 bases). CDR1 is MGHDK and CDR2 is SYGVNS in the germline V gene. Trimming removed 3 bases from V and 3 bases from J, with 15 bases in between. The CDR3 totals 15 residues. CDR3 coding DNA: TGTGCCAGCAGTGAGGTTCAGGGGCCCTACTACGAGCAGTACTTC. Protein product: CASSEVQGPYYEQYF.

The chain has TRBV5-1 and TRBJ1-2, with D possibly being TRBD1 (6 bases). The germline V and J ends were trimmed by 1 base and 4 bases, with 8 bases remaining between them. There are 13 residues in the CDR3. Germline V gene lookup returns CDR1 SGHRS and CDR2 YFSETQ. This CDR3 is CASSLTGIYGYTF. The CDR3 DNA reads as TGCGCCAGCAGCTTGACAGGGATCTATGGCTACACCTTC.

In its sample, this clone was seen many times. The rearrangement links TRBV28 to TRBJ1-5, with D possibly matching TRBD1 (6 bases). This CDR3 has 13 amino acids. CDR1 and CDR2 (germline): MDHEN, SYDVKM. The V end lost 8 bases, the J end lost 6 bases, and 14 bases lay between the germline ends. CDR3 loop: CASGTGSGQPQHF. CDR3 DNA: TGTGCCAGCGGAACAGGGTCGGGTCAGCCCCAGCATTTT.

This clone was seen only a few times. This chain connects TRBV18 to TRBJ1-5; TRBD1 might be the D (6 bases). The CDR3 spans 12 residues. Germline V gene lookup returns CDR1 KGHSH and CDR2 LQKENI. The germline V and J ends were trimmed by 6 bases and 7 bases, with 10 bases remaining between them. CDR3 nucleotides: TGTGCCAGCTCCCACAGGGAACAGCCCCAGCATTTT. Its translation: CASSHREQPQHF.

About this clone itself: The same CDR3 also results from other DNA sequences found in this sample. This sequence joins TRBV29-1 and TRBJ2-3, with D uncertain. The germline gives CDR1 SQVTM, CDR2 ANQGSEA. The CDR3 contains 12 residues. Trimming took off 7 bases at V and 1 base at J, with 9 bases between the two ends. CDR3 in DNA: TGCAGCGACGATGGGGGCACAGATACGCAGTATTTT. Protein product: CSDDGGTDTQYF.

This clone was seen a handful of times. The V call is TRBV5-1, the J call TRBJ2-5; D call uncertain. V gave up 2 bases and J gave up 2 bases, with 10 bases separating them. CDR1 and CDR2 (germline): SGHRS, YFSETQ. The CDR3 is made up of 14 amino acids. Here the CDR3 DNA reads TGCGCCAGCAGCTTCGGATACCAACAAGAGACCCAGTACTTC. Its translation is CASSFGYQQETQYF.

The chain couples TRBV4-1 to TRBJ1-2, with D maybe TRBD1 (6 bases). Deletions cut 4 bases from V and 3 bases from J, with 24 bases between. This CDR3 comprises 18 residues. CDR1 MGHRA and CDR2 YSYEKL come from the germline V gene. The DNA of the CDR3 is TGCGCCAGCAGCCCTACCGCACCCACAGGGAATATCGACTATGGCTACACCTTC. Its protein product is CASSPTAPTGNIDYGYTF.

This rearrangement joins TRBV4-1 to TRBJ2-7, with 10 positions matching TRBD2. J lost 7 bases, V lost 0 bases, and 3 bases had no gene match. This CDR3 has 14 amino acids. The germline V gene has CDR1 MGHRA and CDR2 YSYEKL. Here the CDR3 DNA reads TGCGCCAGCAGCCAAGAGGCACTAGCGGGGGAGCAGTACTTC. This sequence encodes CASSQEALAGEQYF.

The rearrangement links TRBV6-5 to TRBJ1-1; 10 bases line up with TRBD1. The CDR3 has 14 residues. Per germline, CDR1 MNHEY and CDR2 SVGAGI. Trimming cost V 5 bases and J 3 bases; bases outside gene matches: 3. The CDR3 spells CASSKDRGDTEAFF. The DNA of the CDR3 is TGTGCCAGCAGTAAGGACAGGGGGGACACTGAAGCTTTCTTT.

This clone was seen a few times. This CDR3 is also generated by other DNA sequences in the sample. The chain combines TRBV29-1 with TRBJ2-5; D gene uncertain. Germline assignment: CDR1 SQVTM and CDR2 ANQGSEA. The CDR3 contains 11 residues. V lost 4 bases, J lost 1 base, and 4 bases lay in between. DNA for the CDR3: TGCAGCGTTGGCAGCCAAGAGACCCAGTACTTC. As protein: CSVGSQETQYF.

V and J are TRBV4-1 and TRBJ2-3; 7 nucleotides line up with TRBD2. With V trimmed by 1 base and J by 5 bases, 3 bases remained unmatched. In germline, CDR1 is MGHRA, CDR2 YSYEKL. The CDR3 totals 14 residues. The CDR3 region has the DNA TGCGCCAGCAGCCAAGGCCCTAGCGGAGATACGCAGTATTTT. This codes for CASSQGPSGDTQYF.

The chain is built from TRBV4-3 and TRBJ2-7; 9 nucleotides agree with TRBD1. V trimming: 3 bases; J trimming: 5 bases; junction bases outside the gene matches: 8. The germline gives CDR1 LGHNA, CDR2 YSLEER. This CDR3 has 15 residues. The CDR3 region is CASSHLRDRDHEQYF. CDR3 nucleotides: TGCGCCAGCAGCCATCTCCGGGACAGGGACCACGAGCAGTACTTC.

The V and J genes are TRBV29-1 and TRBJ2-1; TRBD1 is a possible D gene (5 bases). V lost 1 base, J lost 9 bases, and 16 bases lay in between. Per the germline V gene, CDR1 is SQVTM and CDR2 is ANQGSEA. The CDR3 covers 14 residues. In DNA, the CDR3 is TGCAGCGTTGAAGTAGGCAGGGTCGCTGGTGAGCAGTTCTTC. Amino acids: CSVEVGRVAGEQFF.

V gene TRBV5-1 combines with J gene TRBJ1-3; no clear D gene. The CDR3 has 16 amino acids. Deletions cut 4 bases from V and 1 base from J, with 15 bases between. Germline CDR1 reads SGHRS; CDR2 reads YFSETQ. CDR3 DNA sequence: TGCGCCAGCAGCCGGGCGGTGGCAGATTCTGGAAACACCATATATTTT. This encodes CASSRAVADSGNTIYF. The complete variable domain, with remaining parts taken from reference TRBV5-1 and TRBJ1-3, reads KAGVTQTPRYLIKTRGQQVTLSCSPISGHRSVSWYQQTPGQGLQFLFEYFSETQRNKGNFPGRFSGRQFSNSRSEMNVSTLELGDSALYLCASSRAVADSGNTIYFGEGSWLTVV.

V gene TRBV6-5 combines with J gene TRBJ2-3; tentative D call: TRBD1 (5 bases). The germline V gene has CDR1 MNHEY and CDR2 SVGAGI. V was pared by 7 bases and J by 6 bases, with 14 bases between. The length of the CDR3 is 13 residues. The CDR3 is CASKRGQGDTQYF. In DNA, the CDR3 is TGTGCCAGCAAAAGGGGCCAAGGTGATACGCAGTATTTT.